A single sample gave rise to the 20 T cell receptor beta chains below, sequenced in a study of shared clonotypes between healthy human individuals. Sequencing was performed with immunoSEQ multiplex PCR; in TCRdb, only in-frame clones are kept and a portion is missing. This table holds roughly 2 million clones, under 97% found once. Material: naive CD4+ T cells sorted from blood. Subset given: CD45RA+ positively selected. The receptor set was obtained from a man younger than 35 in good health.

The chain couples TRBV9 to TRBJ1-2; TRBD1 is a possible D gene (6 bases). V lost 0 bases to trimming and J lost 4 bases, with 25 bases between them. The CDR3 has 19 residues. Per the germline V gene, CDR1 is SGDLS and CDR2 is YYNGEE. The chain's CDR3 is CASSVGIGDNLALGYGYTF. The CDR3 DNA is TGTGCCAGCAGCGTAGGGATAGGGGACAACCTCGCCTTAGGCTATGGCTACACCTTC.

This clone is a singleton in its sample. This chain uses TRBV5-1 with TRBJ2-5; perhaps D is TRBD1 or TRBD2 (6 bases each). V gave up 1 base and J gave up 3 bases, with 13 bases separating them. The CDR3 is 15 amino acids. Germline CDR1 reads SGHRS; CDR2 reads YFSETQ. The CDR3 reads CASSLNGGSEETQYF. The CDR3 DNA sequence: TGCGCCAGCAGCTTGAACGGGGGCTCGGAAGAGACCCAGTACTTC. Together with reference TRBV5-1 and TRBJ2-5, the CDR3 gives the full variable domain: KAGVTQTPRYLIKTRGQQVTLSCSPISGHRSVSWYQQTPGQGLQFLFEYFSETQRNKGNFPGRFSGRQFSNSRSEMNVSTLELGDSALYLCASSLNGGSEETQYFGPGTRLLVL.

This clone has only one observation. This chain links TRBV25-1 with TRBJ2-3, with D perhaps matching TRBD2 (6 bases). Trimming took 2 bases from V and 8 from J, leaving 17 bases between them. The CDR3 sequence is 15 residues long. Germline V lookup: CDR1 MGHDK, CDR2 SYGVNS. CDR3 region: CASSETQILGGTQYF. As DNA, the CDR3 is TGTGCCAGCAGTGAAACCCAAATACTGGGAGGTACGCAGTATTTT.

The chain joins TRBV6-1 to TRBJ1-1, with D unclear. V was trimmed by 2 bases and J by 1 base, leaving 8 bases between them. Germline CDR1 MNHNS, CDR2 SASEGT. CDR3 length: 14 amino acids. CDR3 residues: CASSERAGNTEAFF. The CDR3 DNA sequence: TGTGCCAGCAGTGAACGTGCAGGGAACACTGAAGCTTTCTTT.

A word on this clone: The same CDR3 can be traced to other DNA sequences in this sample. The chain couples TRBV6-1 to TRBJ2-7, with D uncertain. Trimming removed 4 bases at V and 1 base at J, with 8 bases between. CDR3 length: 13 residues. Germline values: CDR1 MNHNS, CDR2 SASEGT. For the CDR3, the DNA is TGTGCCAGCAGTGCGGACGGATCCTACGAGCAGTACTTC. Translating gives CASSADGSYEQYF.

The gene calls are TRBV2 and TRBJ2-2, with D perhaps matching TRBD1 or TRBD2 (5 bases each). Germline CDR1 reads SNHLY; CDR2 reads FYNNEI. V lost 10 bases to trimming and J lost 4 bases, with 19 bases between them. The CDR3 consists of 15 residues. The CDR3 sequence: CATHAGTSGTGELFF. CDR3 nucleotides: TGTGCCACCCACGCAGGGACGTCGGGCACCGGGGAGCTGTTTTTT.

V is TRBV5-4 and J is TRBJ2-5, with 8 nucleotides matching TRBD1. The CDR3 has 14 residues. Per the germline V gene, CDR1 is SGHNT and CDR2 is YYREEE (reference sequence). Trimming at V came to 4 bases and at J to 5 bases, leaving 7 bases not matched to a gene. The DNA for the CDR3 is TGTGCCAGCAGCCCTCGGACAGGGTGGGAGACCCAGTACTTC. Translation: CASSPRTGWETQYF.

This clone was observed once. The chain couples TRBV20-1 to TRBJ2-5, with D unclear. V was pared by 7 bases and J by 7 bases, with 13 bases between. The CDR3 sequence is 11 residues long. Germline V gives CDR1 DFQATT, CDR2 SNEGSKA (reference sequence). The CDR3 sequence is CSVDGEGTQYF. CDR3 sequence (DNA): TGCAGTGTCGATGGGGAAGGGACCCAGTACTTC.

The rearrangement uses TRBV30 and TRBJ1-1; D call uncertain. Germline V CDR1 and CDR2: GTSNPN, SVGIG (reference sequence). V lost 4 bases and J 1 base, leaving 7 bases between the germline ends. The CDR3 covers 12 residues. As DNA, the CDR3 is TGTGCCTGGATTGGCGGGAACACTGAAGCTTTCTTT. This translates into CAWIGGNTEAFF.

The rearrangement joins TRBV5-1 to TRBJ2-1; 10 nucleotides line up with TRBD2. The V gene's germline CDR1 is SGHRS and CDR2 YFSETQ. This CDR3 is 15 amino acids long. The ends lost 6 bases at V and 7 bases at J; junction bases unmatched: 10. In nucleotides, the CDR3 is TGCGCCAGCACCTCCTCCCTAGCGGGAGTAAATGAGCAGTTCTTC. Translation gives CASTSSLAGVNEQFF.

The genes are TRBV27 and TRBJ2-7; 9 nucleotides match TRBD2. Germline V lookup: CDR1 MNHEY, CDR2 SMNVEV (reference sequence). The CDR3 is made up of 19 amino acids. The junction had 20 bases not matched to a gene; V was cut back by 6 bases and J by 2 bases. The CDR3 loop reads CASSPRISGGRPSTYEQYF. The CDR3 DNA sequence: TGTGCCAGCAGCCCCCGGATTAGCGGGGGCCGACCTTCAACCTACGAGCAGTACTTC.

The CDR3 is CAWSGSRSGNTEAFF. CDR3 sequence (DNA): TGTGCCTGGAGTGGAAGCCGTTCAGGGAACACTGAAGCTTTCTTT. The rearrangement uses TRBV30 and TRBJ1-1; unclear D gene. Trimming cost V 1 base and J 1 base, with 13 bases left between them. Per the germline V gene, CDR1 is GTSNPN and CDR2 is SVGIG (reference sequence). The CDR3 covers 15 residues. The complete variable domain, with remaining parts taken from reference TRBV30 and TRBJ1-1, reads SQTIHQWPATLVQPVGSPLSLECTVEGTSNPNLYWYRQAAGRGLQLLFYSVGIGQISSEVPQNLSASRPQDRQFILSSKKLLLSDSGFYLCAWSGSRSGNTEAFFGQGTRLTVV.

Turning to this clone: One end of the junction does not line up with germline, which may come from a read error. This chain connects TRBV7-7 to TRBJ2-5; 12 bases are a match to TRBD2. CDR3 length: 16 residues. CDR1 is SSHAT, CDR2 FNYEAQ, per germline (reference sequence). The CDR3 nucleotides are TGTGCTAGCAGCTTAGGACTAGCGGGGAAACAAGAGACCCAGTACTTC. This sequence encodes CASSLGLAGKQETQYF.

The chain uses TRBV9 and TRBJ2-3; D is ambiguous. Trimming removed 0 bases at V and 7 bases at J, with 6 bases between. Germline V CDR1 and CDR2: SGDLS, YYNGEE. The CDR3 is 12 amino acids. The CDR3 DNA is TGTGCCAGCAGCGTAGCTGAAAATACGCAGTATTTT. Residues: CASSVAENTQYF.

The gene calls are TRBV20-1 and TRBJ1-2; D call uncertain. Deletions cut 6 bases from V and 7 bases from J, with 12 bases between. The CDR3 sequence is 11 residues long. CDR1 is DFQATT and CDR2 is SNEGSKA in the germline V gene (reference sequence). CDR3: CSAKSGVGYTF. The CDR3 DNA follows: TGCAGTGCCAAGTCCGGGGTTGGCTACACCTTC.

This chain connects TRBV6-1 to TRBJ1-1; D not certain. Germline assignment: CDR1 MNHNS and CDR2 SASEGT. This CDR3 comprises 13 residues. Trimming removed 6 bases at V and 0 bases at J, with 8 bases between. The DNA for the CDR3 is TGTGCCAGCAGAATGTTCATGAACACTGAAGCTTTCTTT. Its translation: CASRMFMNTEAFF.

The chain links TRBV6-6 to TRBJ2-5; D gene uncertain. The germline CDR1 and CDR2 sequences are MNHNY and SVGAGI (reference sequence). CDR3 length: 12 residues. The V end was cut by 4 bases, the J end by 1 base, with 4 bases between. The CDR3 spells CASSSVQETQYF. CDR3 nucleotides: TGTGCCAGCAGTTCGGTCCAAGAGACCCAGTACTTC.

The chain is built from TRBV11-1 and TRBJ2-1, with 8 bases matching TRBD1. CDR1 is SGHAT, CDR2 FQDESV, per germline (reference sequence). The length of the CDR3 is 15 residues. Trimming cost V 5 bases and J 3 bases; bases outside gene matches: 6. The CDR3 region has the DNA TGTGCCAGCAGCCCCCCGGGACAGGACTACAATGAGCAGTTCTTC. It is translated as CASSPPGQDYNEQFF.

V usage is TRBV19 and J usage is TRBJ2-7, with D tentatively TRBD1 or TRBD2 (5 bases each). Germline CDR1 reads LNHDA; CDR2 reads SQIVND (reference sequence). V gave up 0 bases and J gave up 2 bases, with 11 bases separating them. This CDR3 contains 15 residues. The CDR3 region is CASSIDGGKPYEQYF. The CDR3 nucleotides read TGTGCCAGTAGTATAGATGGGGGAAAGCCCTACGAGCAGTACTTC.

This sequence joins TRBV28 and TRBJ2-7; 8 nucleotides align to TRBD2. Germline trimming cut 7 bases from V and 6 bases from J; bases unmatched to any gene: 14. Germline CDR1 reads MDHEN; CDR2 reads SYDVKM. CDR3 length equals 15 residues. The CDR3 nucleotides read TGTGCCAGCAACCCGGGGGGGACACCCCAGGCCGAGCAGTACTTC. It encodes CASNPGGTPQAEQYF.